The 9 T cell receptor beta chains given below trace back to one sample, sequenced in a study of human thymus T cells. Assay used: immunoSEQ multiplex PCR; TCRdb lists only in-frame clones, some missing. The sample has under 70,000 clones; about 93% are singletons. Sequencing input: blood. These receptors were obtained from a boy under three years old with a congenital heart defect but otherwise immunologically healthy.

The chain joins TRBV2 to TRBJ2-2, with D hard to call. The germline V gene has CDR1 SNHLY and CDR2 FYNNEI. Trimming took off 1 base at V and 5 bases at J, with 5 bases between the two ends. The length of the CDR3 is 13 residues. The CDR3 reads CASSEGFTGELFF. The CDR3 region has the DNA TGTGCCAGCAGTGAAGGTTTTACCGGGGAGCTGTTTTTT. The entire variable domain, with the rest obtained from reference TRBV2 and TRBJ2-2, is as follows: EPEVTQTPSHQVTQMGQEVILRCVPISNHLYFYWYRQILGQKVEFLVSFYNNEISEKSEIFDDQFSVERPDGSNFTLKIRSTKLEDSAMYFCASSEGFTGELFFGEGSRLTVL.

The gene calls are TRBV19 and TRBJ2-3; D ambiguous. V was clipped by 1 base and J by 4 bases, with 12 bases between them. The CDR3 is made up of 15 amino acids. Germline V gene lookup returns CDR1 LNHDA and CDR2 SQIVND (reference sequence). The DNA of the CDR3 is TGTGCCAGTAGTATAGCCCTCATCAGGTCAGATACGCAGTATTTT. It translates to CASSIALIRSDTQYF.

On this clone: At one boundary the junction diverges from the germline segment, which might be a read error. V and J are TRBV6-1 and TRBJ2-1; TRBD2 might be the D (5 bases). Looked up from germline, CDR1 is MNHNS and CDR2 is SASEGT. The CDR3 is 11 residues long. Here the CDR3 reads CASSTGNGQFF. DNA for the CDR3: TGTGCCAGCAGTACGGGAAATGGGCAGTTCTTC.

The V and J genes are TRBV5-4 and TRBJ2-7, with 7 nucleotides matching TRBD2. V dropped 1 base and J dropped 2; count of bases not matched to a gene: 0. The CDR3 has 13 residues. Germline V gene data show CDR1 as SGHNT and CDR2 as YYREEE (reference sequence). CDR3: CASSLTSAYEQYF. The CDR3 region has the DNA TGTGCCAGCAGCTTGACTAGCGCCTACGAGCAGTACTTC.

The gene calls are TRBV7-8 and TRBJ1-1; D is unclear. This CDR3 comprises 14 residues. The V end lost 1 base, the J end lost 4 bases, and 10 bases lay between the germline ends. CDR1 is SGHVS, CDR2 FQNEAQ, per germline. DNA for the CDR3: TGTGCCAGCAGCTTAGAAGGGAGTCTCACTGAAGCTTTCTTT. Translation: CASSLEGSLTEAFF.

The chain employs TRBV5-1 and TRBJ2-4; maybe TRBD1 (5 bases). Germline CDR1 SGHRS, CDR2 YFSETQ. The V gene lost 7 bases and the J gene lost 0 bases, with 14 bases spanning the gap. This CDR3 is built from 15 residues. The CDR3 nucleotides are TGCGCCAGCCCCCCCACAGGCCTAGCCAAAAACATTCAGTACTTC. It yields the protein CASPPTGLAKNIQYF. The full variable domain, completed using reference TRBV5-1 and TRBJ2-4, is KAGVTQTPRYLIKTRGQQVTLSCSPISGHRSVSWYQQTPGQGLQFLFEYFSETQRNKGNFPGRFSGRQFSNSRSEMNVSTLELGDSALYLCASPPTGLAKNIQYFGAGTRLSVL.

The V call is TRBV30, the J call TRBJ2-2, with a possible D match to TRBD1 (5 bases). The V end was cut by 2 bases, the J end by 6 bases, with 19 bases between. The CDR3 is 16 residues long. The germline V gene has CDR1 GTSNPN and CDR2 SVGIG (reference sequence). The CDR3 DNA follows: TGTGCCTGGAGTCCCTCTAACGCGAACAGGCCCGGGGAGCTGTTTTTT. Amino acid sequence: CAWSPSNANRPGELFF. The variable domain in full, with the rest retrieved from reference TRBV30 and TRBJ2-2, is SQTIHQWPATLVQPVGSPLSLECTVEGTSNPNLYWYRQAAGRGLQLLFYSVGIGQISSEVPQNLSASRPQDRQFILSSKKLLLSDSGFYLCAWSPSNANRPGELFFGEGSRLTVL.

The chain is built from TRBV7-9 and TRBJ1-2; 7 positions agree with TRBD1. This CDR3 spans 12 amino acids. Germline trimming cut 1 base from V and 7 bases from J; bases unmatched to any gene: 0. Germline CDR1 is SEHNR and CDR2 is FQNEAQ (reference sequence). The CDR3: CASSLGQGGYTF. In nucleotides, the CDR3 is TGTGCCAGCAGCTTAGGACAGGGTGGCTACACCTTC.

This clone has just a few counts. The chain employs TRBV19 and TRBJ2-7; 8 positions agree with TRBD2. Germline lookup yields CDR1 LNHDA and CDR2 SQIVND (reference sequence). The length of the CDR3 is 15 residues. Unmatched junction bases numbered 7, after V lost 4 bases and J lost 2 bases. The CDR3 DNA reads TGTGCCAGTAGTACGGGAGGGACTAACCCCTACGAGCAGTACTTC. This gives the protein CASSTGGTNPYEQYF.